This T cell receptor (beta chain) was observed in a study of CD8 T cells in ankylosing spondylitis. MiXCR, run by TCRdb on the 5' RACE reads, gives a single entry per CDR3 protein. The table shows 250,000 to 350,000 distinct CDR3 sequences, with about 19% occurring only once. Sequencing was done on a sample of blood, either unsorted or a sorted T cell fraction (not recorded which). The clonotype comes from a male donor with ankylosing spondylitis or in good health (not recorded which).

The CDR3 DNA reads TGCGCCAGCAGCCAAGAAGACTTCTCGAACACCGGGGAGCTGTTTTTT. Residues: CASSQEDFSNTGELFF. V gene TRBV4-1 combines with J gene TRBJ2-2; D is unresolved. The CDR3 has 16 residues. Trimming shortened V by 0 bases and J by 0 bases, and 8 bases separated the two germline ends. The V gene's germline CDR1 is MGHRA and CDR2 YSYEKL.